The 21 T cell receptor beta chains presented below share a single source sample, sequenced in a study of CD8 T cells in Susac syndrome. The RNA input was about 0.5 to 1 ug, and it was reverse transcribed with random hexamers. MiXCR, applied by TCRdb to the immunoSEQ multiplex PCR reads, yields one record per CDR3 protein. Of roughly 110,000 distinct CDR3 sequences in the sample, approximately 94% were seen once. Sequencing was done on a sample of CD8+ T cells from PBMCs. These receptors came from a human donor with Susac syndrome.

The chain recombines TRBV29-1 with TRBJ2-7, with D tentatively TRBD1 or TRBD2 (5 bases each). V lost 6 bases and J 0 bases, leaving 12 bases between the germline ends. Germline CDR1 reads SQVTM; CDR2 reads ANQGSEA. CDR3 size: 13 residues. The CDR3 is CSVRDRSSYEQYF. The CDR3 nucleotides read TGCAGCGTAAGGGACCGCAGCTCCTACGAGCAGTACTTC.

The rearrangement uses TRBV11-2 and TRBJ1-1; D unresolved. Germline V gene data show CDR1 as SGHAT and CDR2 as FQNNGV. This CDR3 comprises 14 residues. Between the trimmed V and J ends, which lost 5 bases and 5 bases, there was a span of 15 bases. The CDR3 sequence is CASSLRQVGTEAFF. CDR3 nucleotide sequence: TGTGCCAGCAGCCTGAGGCAGGTCGGGACTGAAGCTTTCTTT.

This rearrangement joins TRBV6-1 to TRBJ2-6, with D possibly TRBD1 on 6 matching bases. The CDR3 has 17 residues. Germline-derived CDR1 and CDR2 are MNHNS and SASEGT. The V gene lost 8 bases and the J gene lost 0 bases, with 17 bases spanning the gap. CDR3 amino acids: CASLEQGVTSGANVLTF. For the CDR3, the DNA is TGTGCCAGCCTCGAACAGGGAGTAACCTCTGGGGCCAACGTCCTGACTTTC.

The chain has TRBV3-1 and TRBJ2-7; 11 nucleotides align to TRBD1. The junction had 3 bases not matched to a gene; V was cut back by 3 bases and J by 2 bases. The CDR3 runs 15 residues. Germline V gene data show CDR1 as LGHDT and CDR2 as YNNKEL (reference sequence). The CDR3 here is CASSQEDRGPYEQYF. CDR3 DNA: TGTGCCAGCAGCCAGGAGGACAGGGGGCCCTACGAGCAGTACTTC.

The chain links TRBV4-1 to TRBJ1-1, with a possible D match to TRBD1 (6 bases). This CDR3 spans 12 amino acids. Trimming took off 1 base at V and 13 bases at J, with 13 bases between the two ends. From germline, CDR1 is MGHRA and CDR2 YSYEKL. CDR3 in amino acids: CASSQATGIGFF. CDR3 sequence (DNA): TGCGCCAGCAGCCAAGCAACAGGGATTGGTTTCTTT.

This chain connects TRBV4-1 to TRBJ2-7, with TRBD2 identical over 8 bases. CDR3 length: 13 residues. J lost 5 bases, V lost 4 bases, and 4 bases had no gene match. Germline assignment: CDR1 MGHRA and CDR2 YSYEKL. The DNA of the CDR3 is TGCGCCAGCAGCCTAGCGGGGAACGACGAGCAGTACTTC. It specifies CASSLAGNDEQYF.

The gene calls are TRBV12-3 or TRBV12-4 and TRBJ2-7; possibly TRBD2 for D (5 bases). Trimming took 7 bases from V and 3 from J, leaving 13 bases between them. The CDR3 is 13 amino acids. The CDR3 region has the DNA TGTGCCAGCAAGTTCGGCGGAGGCTACGAGCAGTACTTC. It codes for CASKFGGGYEQYF.

The chain employs TRBV27 and TRBJ2-1, with D possibly being TRBD1 or TRBD2 (6 bases each). The V and J ends lost 2 bases and 2 bases respectively, with 10 bases between them. The CDR3 runs 15 residues. Per the germline V gene, CDR1 is MNHEY and CDR2 is SMNVEV (reference sequence). Here the CDR3 DNA reads TGTGCCAGCAGTTTAAGGGGGGCCACCTACAATGAGCAGTTCTTC. Protein: CASSLRGATYNEQFF.

The rearrangement joins TRBV5-1 to TRBJ2-7; D is uncertain. The CDR3 runs to 14 residues. Trimming took off 0 bases at V and 3 bases at J, with 10 bases between the two ends. Germline V CDR1 and CDR2: SGHRS, YFSETQ. CDR3 coding DNA: TGCGCCAGCAGCTTGGAGCAGACCTTCTACGAGCAGTACTTC. Translation gives CASSLEQTFYEQYF.

The V call is TRBV6-5, the J call TRBJ2-6; no clear D gene. The length of the CDR3 is 17 residues. V gave up 0 bases and J gave up 0 bases, with 9 bases separating them. CDR1 and CDR2 from the germline V gene are MNHEY and SVGAGI. The CDR3 loop is CASSYSPASSGANVLTF. The CDR3 DNA sequence: TGTGCCAGCAGTTACTCCCCGGCTAGCTCTGGGGCCAACGTCCTGACTTTC.

This clonotype was observed a single time. The chain combines TRBV29-1 with TRBJ2-1, with 13 bases aligning to TRBD2. The CDR3 runs to 14 residues. V shed 4 bases and J 7 bases; nucleotides not matched to a gene: 4. Germline V gene data show CDR1 as SQVTM and CDR2 as ANQGSEA. Here the CDR3 DNA reads TGCAGCGTTGCACTAGCGGGGGGGGTTAATGAGCAGTTCTTC. As protein: CSVALAGGVNEQFF.

This sequence joins TRBV7-9 and TRBJ2-2, with TRBD1 matching 10 bases. Germline V gives CDR1 SEHNR, CDR2 FQNEAQ (reference sequence). Trimming cost V 9 bases and J 5 bases; bases outside gene matches: 9. This CDR3 is built from 15 residues. DNA of the CDR3: TGTGCCAGTTCGGTGACAGGGGGCGCAACCGGGGAGCTGTTTTTT. Protein product: CASSVTGGATGELFF.

The V gene is TRBV9, the J gene TRBJ1-5; no firm D call. Between the trimmed V and J ends, which lost 0 bases and 7 bases, there was a span of 8 bases. The CDR3 extends over 13 amino acids. Per the germline V gene, CDR1 is SGDLS and CDR2 is YYNGEE. CDR3 amino acids: CASSVATGQPQHF. CDR3 sequence (DNA): TGTGCCAGCAGCGTAGCTACGGGGCAGCCCCAGCATTTT. Filled out from reference TRBV9 and TRBJ1-5, the complete variable domain reads DSGVTQTPKHLITATGQRVTLRCSPRSGDLSVYWYQQSLDQGLQFLIQYYNGEERAKGNILERFSAQQFPDLHSELNLSSLELGDSALYFCASSVATGQPQHFGDGTRLSIL.

The chain joins TRBV27 to TRBJ1-5; D is unresolved. With 5 bases removed from V and 0 bases from J, the gap between germline ends came to 8 bases. This CDR3 comprises 14 residues. The V gene's germline CDR1 is MNHEY and CDR2 SMNVEV (reference sequence). The CDR3 spells CASSDQDSNQPQHF. The CDR3 DNA follows: TGTGCCAGCAGTGACCAGGATAGCAATCAGCCCCAGCATTTT.

This clonotype is termed medium-sized. The chain carries TRBV4-3 and TRBJ1-4; D is uncertain. Germline V lookup: CDR1 LGHNA, CDR2 YSLEER. Trimming took 0 bases from V and 8 from J, leaving 13 bases between them. The CDR3 runs to 15 residues. CDR3 nucleotides: TGCGCCAGCAGCCAAGATCAGGCGTTTCGGGAAAAACTGTTTTTT. Translation: CASSQDQAFREKLFF.

The chain recombines TRBV9 with TRBJ2-3; D could derive from TRBD1 or TRBD2 (6 bases each). V lost 0 bases and J 3 bases, leaving 11 bases between the germline ends. The CDR3 runs 15 residues. Per the germline V gene, CDR1 is SGDLS and CDR2 is YYNGEE. CDR3 sequence reads: CASSVEGGPTDTQYF. The DNA for the CDR3 is TGTGCCAGCAGCGTAGAAGGGGGGCCGACAGATACGCAGTATTTT.

The chain recombines TRBV20-1 with TRBJ2-7; TRBD2 might be the D (5 bases). Trimming cost V 5 bases and J 0 bases, with 8 bases left between them. The CDR3 contains 12 residues. Germline loops: CDR1 DFQATT, CDR2 SNEGSKA (reference sequence). CDR3 sequence (DNA): TGCAGTGCTCGTACTAGCTCCTACGAGCAGTACTTC. Translating it yields CSARTSSYEQYF.

This rearrangement joins TRBV3-1 to TRBJ2-7, with 9 bases that match TRBD2. V shed 4 bases, J shed 2 bases, and the junction held 6 bases outside the gene matches. Germline assignment: CDR1 LGHDT and CDR2 YNNKEL (reference sequence). CDR3 length equals 15 residues. CDR3 nucleotides: TGTGCCAGCAGCCGTTCTAGCGGGGCCCCCTACGAGCAGTACTTC. Protein product: CASSRSSGAPYEQYF.

CDR3 coding DNA: TGTGCCAGCAGTTTTTTAGCCGGGGAGCTGTTTTTT. It encodes CASSFLAGELFF. This sequence joins TRBV12-3 or TRBV12-4 and TRBJ2-2; D not resolved. V lost 3 bases and J lost 6, with 5 bases in between. The CDR3 loop spans 12 amino acids.

The chain couples TRBV5-4 to TRBJ2-1, with TRBD2 matching 7 bases. Germline CDR1 SGHNT, CDR2 YYREEE (reference sequence). Germline trimming cut 4 bases from V and 7 bases from J; bases unmatched to any gene: 8. This CDR3 is 14 amino acids long. The CDR3 spells CASSPTAGDNEQFF. CDR3 in DNA: TGTGCCAGCAGCCCAACTGCGGGGGATAATGAGCAGTTCTTC.

The rearrangement joins TRBV10-1 to TRBJ1-1, with D possibly matching TRBD1 (6 bases). The CDR3 loop spans 13 amino acids. Per germline, CDR1 WNHNN and CDR2 SYGVQD (reference sequence). V was pared by 4 bases and J by 5 bases, with 11 bases between. This CDR3 reads CASSVGDRTEAFF. In DNA form, the CDR3 reads TGCGCCAGCAGTGTGGGAGACAGGACTGAAGCTTTCTTT.